These 30 T cell receptor beta chains were all obtained from the same sample, sequenced in a study of T cells in Graves' hyperthyroidism and ophthalmopathy. The CDR3 regions of TCR beta were amplified from RNA transcripts. During a first-round RT-PCR of the TCR CDR3, the HTBI primer set was used. TCRdb used MiXCR to reprocess the multiplex PCR reads, holding one entry per CDR3 protein. The repertoire holds about 150,000 distinct CDR3 sequences, with roughly a fifth as singletons. The sample consisted of blood. Receptor source: a woman between 45 and 65 years old with Graves' hyperthyroidism that later progressed to Graves' ophthalmopathy.

At least ten counts were recorded for this clonotype. This chain links TRBV12-3 or TRBV12-4 with TRBJ2-4; no clear D. The V end lost 4 bases, the J end lost 1 base, and 8 bases lay between the germline ends. This CDR3 is built from 14 residues. In DNA form, the CDR3 reads TGTGCCAGCAGTTCGGATACGGCCAAAAACATTCAGTACTTC. Translating gives CASSSDTAKNIQYF.

Regarding this clonotype: An end of the junction differs from the germline gene, which may be a read error. This sequence joins TRBV20-1 and TRBJ2-1; 13 bases align to TRBD2. Germline V lookup: CDR1 DFQATT, CDR2 SNEGSKA (reference sequence). The CDR3 has 15 residues. CDR3: CSATKLAGGYNGQFF. In DNA, the CDR3 is TGCAGTGCTACGAAACTAGCGGGAGGGTACAATGGGCAGTTCTTC.

This clonotype was counted ten times or more. The rearrangement links TRBV28 to TRBJ1-6; no clear D. This CDR3 has 14 amino acids. Germline V lookup: CDR1 MDHEN, CDR2 SYDVKM. Trimming stripped 5 bases from V and 2 bases from J, with 7 bases between. The CDR3 nucleotides read TGTGCCAGCAGTCCAGGCCCCTATAATTCACCCCTCCACTTT. Amino acid sequence: CASSPGPYNSPLHF.

The count of this clonotype is one. The rearrangement joins TRBV6-2 or TRBV6-3 to TRBJ2-5, with TRBD2 identical over 7 bases. CDR3 size: 17 residues. Germline lookup yields CDR1 MNHEY and CDR2 SVGEGT. J was trimmed by 5 bases and V by 0 bases; bases with no gene match: 12. DNA for the CDR3: TGTGCCAGCAGTTACTCTCTGGGCGGAGGGGAGGGGGAGACCCAGTACTTC. As protein: CASSYSLGGGEGETQYF.

This clonotype was seen once. The V call is TRBV7-2, the J call TRBJ2-7, with 8 nucleotides matching TRBD2. Trimming at V came to 8 bases and at J to 3 bases, leaving 9 bases not matched to a gene. The CDR3 has 14 amino acids. Germline V lookup: CDR1 SGHTA, CDR2 FQGNSA. The CDR3 spells CASGLQAGDYEQYF. The CDR3 nucleotides read TGTGCCAGCGGCCTCCAAGCGGGAGACTACGAGCAGTACTTC.

There are many counts of this clonotype. The chain is built from TRBV3-1 and TRBJ2-5; 13 nucleotides line up with TRBD2. CDR3 length equals 16 residues. Germline values: CDR1 LGHDT, CDR2 YNNKEL (reference sequence). V was clipped by 4 bases and J by 1 base; unmatched bases: 3. The CDR3 DNA sequence: TGTGCCAGCAGCCCGGGACTAGCGGGATTCCAAGAGACCCAGTACTTC. Its translation: CASSPGLAGFQETQYF.

There are many counts of this clonotype. The chain employs TRBV7-2 and TRBJ1-5; perhaps TRBD1 as D (5 bases). This CDR3 region has 13 residues. Trimming left V 3 bases short and J 4 bases short, with 7 bases between. The germline gives CDR1 SGHTA, CDR2 FQGNSA. The CDR3 protein is CASSFGGNQPQHF. CDR3 in DNA: TGTGCCAGCAGCTTCGGGGGGAATCAGCCCCAGCATTTT.

This clonotype occurred many times. The chain combines TRBV2 with TRBJ2-1; no clear D gene. This CDR3 is built from 12 residues. CDR1 and CDR2 (germline): SNHLY, FYNNEI. The V end was cut by 4 bases, the J end by 6 bases, with 7 bases between. CDR3 region: CASSGQVNEQFF. The CDR3 nucleotides read TGTGCCAGCAGTGGGCAGGTCAATGAGCAGTTCTTC.

The genes are TRBV20-1 and TRBJ2-7; the match to TRBD2 covers 7 bases. After removal of 3 bases from V and 5 bases from J, the junction contained 4 bases not matched to a gene. The germline CDR1 and CDR2 sequences are DFQATT and SNEGSKA (reference sequence). The CDR3 contains 12 residues. The CDR3 bases are TGCAGTGCTAGGGGAGGGCCCCACGAGCAGTACTTC. Translation: CSARGGPHEQYF.

In its sample, this clonotype was seen many times. The gene calls are TRBV18 and TRBJ2-1, with D possibly matching TRBD1 (5 bases). Trimming removed 1 base at V and 5 bases at J, with 6 bases between. The CDR3 is 13 amino acids. The V gene's germline CDR1 is KGHSH and CDR2 LQKENI. CDR3 DNA: TGTGCCAGCTCACCACAGGGGAACAATGAGCAGTTCTTC. It is translated as CASSPQGNNEQFF. The complete variable domain, with remaining parts taken from reference TRBV18 and TRBJ2-1, reads NAGVMQNPRHLVRRRGQEARLRCSPMKGHSHVYWYRQLPEEGLKFMVYLQKENIIDESGMPKERFSAEFPKEGPSILRIQQVVRGDSAAYFCASSPQGNNEQFFGPGTRLTVL.

J is TRBJ2-3 and V is TRBV5-8; TRBD1 is a possible D gene (5 bases). The length of the CDR3 is 12 residues. The germline CDR1 and CDR2 sequences are SGHTS and YDEGEE. Trimming shortened V by 0 bases and J by 11 bases, and 10 bases separated the two germline ends. Here the CDR3 DNA reads TGTGCCAGCAGCTTGGTAGGGGAAAAGCAGTATTTT. Amino acids: CASSLVGEKQYF. The full variable domain, with the rest looked up from reference TRBV5-8 and TRBJ2-3, is EAGVTQSPTHLIKTRGQQATLRCSPISGHTSVYWYQQALGLGLQFLLWYDEGEERNRGNFPPRFSGRQFPNYSSELNVNALELEDSALYLCASSLVGEKQYFGPGTRLTVL.

This chain links TRBV7-2 with TRBJ2-2; D call uncertain. The CDR3 has 13 residues. Germline CDR1 is SGHTA and CDR2 is FQGNSA. The V and J ends lost 2 bases and 7 bases respectively, with 8 bases between them. CDR3 in amino acids: CASSLSFGGELFF. The CDR3 bases are TGTGCCAGCAGCTTATCCTTCGGCGGGGAGCTGTTTTTT.

V and J are TRBV6-1 and TRBJ2-1; D perhaps matches TRBD1 (5 bases). Trimming stripped 8 bases from V and 4 bases from J, with 9 bases between. Germline V CDR1 and CDR2: MNHNS, SASEGT. The CDR3 consists of 12 residues. CDR3 sequence: CASDREYNEQFF. DNA for the CDR3: TGTGCCAGCGACAGAGAATACAATGAGCAGTTCTTC.

This clonotype showed up many times. V gene TRBV6-1 combines with J gene TRBJ1-2; 8 nucleotides agree with TRBD1. The junction had 20 bases not matched to a gene; V was cut back by 6 bases and J by 2 bases. Looked up from germline, CDR1 is MNHNS and CDR2 is SASEGT. The CDR3 covers 19 residues. In DNA, the CDR3 is TGTGCCAGCAGGGGCGATGGAGGAGACAGGGGCTCGGGAAACTATGGCTACACCTTC. This translates into CASRGDGGDRGSGNYGYTF.

This clonotype was picked up a small number of times. The chain joins TRBV19 to TRBJ2-2; 7 bases map to TRBD1. CDR1 is LNHDA, CDR2 SQIVND, per germline (reference sequence). The CDR3 extends over 15 amino acids. V dropped 1 base and J dropped 6; count of bases not matched to a gene: 5. The CDR3 region is CASSIGQGRPGELFF. Here the CDR3 DNA reads TGTGCCAGTAGTATAGGACAGGGAAGGCCCGGGGAGCTGTTTTTT.

This clonotype was seen a few times. This rearrangement joins TRBV7-2 to TRBJ1-3, with D hard to call. V lost 1 base and J lost 0, with 10 bases in between. Germline values: CDR1 SGHTA, CDR2 FQGNSA. The CDR3 spans 16 residues. The CDR3 spells CASSLGPSGSGNTIYF. CDR3 nucleotide sequence: TGTGCCAGCAGCTTAGGCCCCTCCGGCTCTGGAAACACCATATATTTT.

This clonotype was seen a handful of times. The DNA for the CDR3 is TGTGCCAGCAGTCAACAGGGGGGCGGCTACGAGCAGTACTTC. It is translated as CASSQQGGGYEQYF. The gene calls are TRBV28 and TRBJ2-7; 8 nucleotides line up with TRBD1. The V gene's germline CDR1 is MDHEN and CDR2 SYDVKM. The CDR3 loop spans 14 amino acids. With 5 bases clipped from V and 3 bases from J, the junction kept 6 bases outside the gene matches.

This clonotype was seen many times. This rearrangement joins TRBV2 to TRBJ2-3, with TRBD2 matching over 8 bases. The CDR3 is made up of 16 amino acids. Germline V CDR1 and CDR2: SNHLY, FYNNEI. With V trimmed by 4 bases and J by 2 bases, 8 bases remained unmatched. CDR3 amino acids: CASSVLREVHTDTQYF. Here the CDR3 DNA reads TGTGCCAGCAGTGTCCTGCGGGAGGTCCACACAGATACGCAGTATTTT.

This clonotype was counted at least ten times. The CDR3: CASSPGASGNQPQHF. CDR3 DNA: TGTGCCAGCAGCCCAGGGGCTAGCGGCAATCAGCCCCAGCATTTT. The chain carries TRBV6-1 and TRBJ1-5; tentatively, D is TRBD1 (6 bases). The CDR3 contains 15 residues. CDR1 is MNHNS and CDR2 is SASEGT in the germline V gene. The V gene lost 6 bases and the J gene lost 2 bases, with 14 bases spanning the gap.

In its sample, this clonotype was seen many times. The chain's CDR3 is CASRQIGVRWNEQFF. Here the CDR3 DNA reads TGTGCCAGCCGCCAAATAGGCGTCCGGTGGAATGAGCAGTTCTTC. This chain connects TRBV28 to TRBJ2-1, with D hard to call. CDR1 and CDR2 (germline): MDHEN, SYDVKM. Trimming removed 8 bases at V and 7 bases at J, with 21 bases between. CDR3 length: 15 residues.

The chain links TRBV4-2 to TRBJ1-3; D not resolved. CDR1 is LGHNA and CDR2 is YNFKEQ in the germline V gene. The CDR3 length is 14 residues. Trimming left V 0 bases short and J 4 bases short, with 7 bases between. This CDR3 is CASSQESLGNTIYF. CDR3 DNA: TGTGCCAGCAGCCAAGAGTCGCTAGGAAACACCATATATTTT.

This clonotype has a count of ten or more. V and J are TRBV6-1 and TRBJ1-3; D is perhaps TRBD1 (5 bases). CDR1 and CDR2 (germline): MNHNS, SASEGT. V was cut by 7 bases and J by 2 bases, with 15 bases left in between. CDR3 length: 15 residues. As DNA, the CDR3 is TGTGCCAGCACCAGAGGGACGCAAGCTGGAAACACCATATATTTT. Translated: CASTRGTQAGNTIYF.

This chain links TRBV20-1 with TRBJ2-7, with D possibly TRBD1 on 6 matching bases. This CDR3 is 15 amino acids long. With 0 bases removed from V and 2 bases from J, the gap between germline ends came to 14 bases. CDR1 is DFQATT and CDR2 is SNEGSKA in the germline V gene (reference sequence). CDR3: CSARDLAQGAYEQYF. The CDR3 nucleotides are TGCAGTGCTAGAGATCTGGCACAGGGAGCCTACGAGCAGTACTTC.

This clonotype is a singleton in its sample. A read error may account for a junction end that differs from germline. The chain couples TRBV5-6 to TRBJ2-1; 8 bases align to TRBD1. CDR3 size: 20 residues. Germline-derived CDR1 and CDR2 are SGHDT and YYEEEE. The CDR3 spells CAGSRILTGVAHTSYNEQFF. In nucleotides, the CDR3 is TGTGCCGGCAGCCGGATCCTGACAGGGGTAGCACATACCTCCTACAATGAGCAGTTCTTC.

In this sample, this clonotype turned up many times. The chain has TRBV6-1 and TRBJ2-1; TRBD2 might be the D (5 bases). Between the trimmed V and J ends, which lost 8 bases and 4 bases, there was a span of 21 bases. The CDR3 contains 16 residues. CDR1 is MNHNS, CDR2 SASEGT, per germline. CDR3 sequence: CASGVYLGDVYNEQFF. DNA for the CDR3: TGTGCCAGCGGGGTCTATCTCGGGGATGTATACAATGAGCAGTTCTTC.

The V call is TRBV10-3, the J call TRBJ2-3, with D unresolved. Trimming took 2 bases from V and 3 from J, leaving 0 bases between them. Per germline, CDR1 ENHRY and CDR2 SYGVKD. The CDR3 consists of 11 residues. Written as DNA, the CDR3 is TGTGCCATCAGTGAGACAGATACGCAGTATTTT. It specifies CAISETDTQYF.

This clonotype was detected a few times. The CDR3 DNA reads TGCGCCAGCAGCTTGCCTCCTGTAAAGCGGGATATCTTTGGGGTTTACAATGAGCAGTTCTTC. It codes for CASSLPPVKRDIFGVYNEQFF. The chain couples TRBV5-1 to TRBJ2-1; TRBD2 matches at 7 bases. J gave up 4 bases and V 1 base, and 23 bases lay outside the gene matches. Germline values: CDR1 SGHRS, CDR2 YFSETQ. The CDR3 spans 21 residues. The variable domain in full, completed from reference TRBV5-1 and TRBJ2-1, reads KAGVTQTPRYLIKTRGQQVTLSCSPISGHRSVSWYQQTPGQGLQFLFEYFSETQRNKGNFPGRFSGRQFSNSRSEMNVSTLELGDSALYLCASSLPPVKRDIFGVYNEQFFGPGTRLTVL.

This clonotype was counted ten times or more. The J gene is TRBJ2-7, the V gene TRBV11-1; no clear D gene. This CDR3 spans 15 amino acids. Germline-derived CDR1 and CDR2 are SGHAT and FQDESV (reference sequence). V lost 1 base to trimming and J lost 2 bases, with 12 bases between them. The CDR3 nucleotides read TGTGCCAGCAGCTTAGGCCGCTACGCCACCTACGAGCAGTACTTC. It yields the protein CASSLGRYATYEQYF.

This clonotype appeared a few times. This rearrangement joins TRBV10-3 to TRBJ2-1; TRBD2 matches at 10 bases. Germline CDR1 and CDR2: ENHRY and SYGVKD. Trimming cost V 10 bases and J 6 bases; bases outside gene matches: 6. The CDR3 has 13 residues. Here the CDR3 reads CATLAGEGNEQFF. Written as DNA, the CDR3 is TGTGCCACGCTAGCGGGAGAGGGCAATGAGCAGTTCTTC.

This clonotype was seen repeatedly, ten times or more. V gene TRBV3-1 combines with J gene TRBJ2-4; possibly TRBD2 for D (6 bases). Germline V gene sequence: CDR1 LGHDT, CDR2 YNNKEL (reference sequence). This CDR3 region has 14 residues. V lost 4 bases and J 6 bases, leaving 13 bases between the germline ends. DNA for the CDR3: TGTGCCAGCAGCCCGGGGGTGGCGGGAAACATTCAGTACTTC. Translated: CASSPGVAGNIQYF.